A few counts support the clone carrying this TCR beta chain. The antigen is unknown. Germline V gene data show CDR1 as SGDLS and CDR2 as YYNGEE. The CDR3 runs 14 residues. The V end was cut by 0 bases, the J end by 2 bases, with 9 bases between. A second PCR of roughly 7 to 11 cycles used a sample-barcoded 5' primer and a J-beta primer mix. TCRdb analysed the 5' RACE reads with MiXCR anew, one entry per CDR3 protein. This sample has more than 800,000 distinct CDR3 sequences, with more than 40% found just once. The sample comes from a study of blood T cells in healthy people across ages. The study, taken as a whole, reports: Per million T cells, TCR beta diversity dropped about linearly as age rose.

The source of this sequence is a woman aged 55-69 years in good health. The specimen was blood. The chain links TRBV9 to TRBJ2-7; D uncertain. The CDR3 here is CASSVDPIPYEQYF. As DNA, the CDR3 is TGTGCCAGCAGCGTAGACCCTATTCCCTACGAGCAGTACTTC.